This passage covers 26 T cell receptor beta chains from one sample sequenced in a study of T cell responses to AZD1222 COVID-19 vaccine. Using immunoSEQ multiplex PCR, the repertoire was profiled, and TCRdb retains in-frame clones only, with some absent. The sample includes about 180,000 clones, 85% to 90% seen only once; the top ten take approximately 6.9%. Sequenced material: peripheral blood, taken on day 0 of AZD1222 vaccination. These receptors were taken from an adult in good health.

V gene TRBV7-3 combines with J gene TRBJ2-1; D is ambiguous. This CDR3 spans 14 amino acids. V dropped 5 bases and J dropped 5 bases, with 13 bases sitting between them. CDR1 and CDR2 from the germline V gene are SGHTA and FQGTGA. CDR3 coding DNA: TGTGCCAGCAGCCCAGGTAGATTAAACAATGAGCAGTTCTTC. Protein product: CASSPGRLNNEQFF. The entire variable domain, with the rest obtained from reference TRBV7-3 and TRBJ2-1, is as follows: GAGVSQTPSNKVTEKGKYVELRCDPISGHTALYWYRQSLGQGPEFLIYFQGTGAADDSGLPNDRFFAVRPEGSVSTLKIQRTERGDSAVYLCASSPGRLNNEQFFGPGTRLTVL.

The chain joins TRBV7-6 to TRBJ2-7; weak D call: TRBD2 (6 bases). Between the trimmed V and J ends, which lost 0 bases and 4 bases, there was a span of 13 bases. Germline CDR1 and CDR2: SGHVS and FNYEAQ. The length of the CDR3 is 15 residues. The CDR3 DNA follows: TGTGCCAGCAGCTTAGCTGCTAGCGAGTCGTACGAGCAGTACTTC. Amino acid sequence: CASSLAASESYEQYF.

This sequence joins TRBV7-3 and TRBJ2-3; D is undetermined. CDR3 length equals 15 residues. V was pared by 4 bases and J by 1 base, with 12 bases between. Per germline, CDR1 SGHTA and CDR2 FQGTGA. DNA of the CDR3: TGTGCCAGCAGCTCCACTGTGAGTGGCACAGATACGCAGTATTTT. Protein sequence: CASSSTVSGTDTQYF.

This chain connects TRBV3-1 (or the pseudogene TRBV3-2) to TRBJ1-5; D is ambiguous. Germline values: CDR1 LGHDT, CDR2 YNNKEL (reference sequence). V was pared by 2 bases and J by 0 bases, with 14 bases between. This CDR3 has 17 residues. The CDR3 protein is CASSQPRQEHSNQPQHF. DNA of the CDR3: TGTGCCAGCAGCCAACCCCGACAAGAGCATAGCAATCAGCCCCAGCATTTT.

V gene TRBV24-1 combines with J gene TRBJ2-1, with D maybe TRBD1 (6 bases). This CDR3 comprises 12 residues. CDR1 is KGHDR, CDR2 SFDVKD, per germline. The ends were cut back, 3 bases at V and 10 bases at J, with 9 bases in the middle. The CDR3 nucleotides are TGTGCCACCAGTGATCACGGACAGGAGCAGTTCTTC. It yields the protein CATSDHGQEQFF.

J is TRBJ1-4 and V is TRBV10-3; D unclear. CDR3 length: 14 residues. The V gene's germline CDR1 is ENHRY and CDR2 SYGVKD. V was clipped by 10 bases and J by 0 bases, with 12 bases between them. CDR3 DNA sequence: TGTGCCACTAAGTCCGGTGCAACTAATGAAAAACTGTTTTTT. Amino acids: CATKSGATNEKLFF.

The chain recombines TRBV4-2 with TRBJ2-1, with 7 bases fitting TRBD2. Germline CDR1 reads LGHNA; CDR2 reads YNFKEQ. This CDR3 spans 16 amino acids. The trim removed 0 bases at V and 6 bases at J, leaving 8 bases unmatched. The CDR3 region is CASSQEGGRTINEQFF. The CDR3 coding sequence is TGTGCCAGCAGCCAAGAAGGCGGGAGAACCATCAATGAGCAGTTCTTC.

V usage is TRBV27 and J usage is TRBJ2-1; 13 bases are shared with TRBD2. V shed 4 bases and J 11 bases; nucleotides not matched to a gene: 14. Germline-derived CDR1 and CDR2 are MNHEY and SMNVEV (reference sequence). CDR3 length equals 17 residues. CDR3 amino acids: CASSSAGTSGTVRKQFF. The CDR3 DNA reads TGTGCCAGCAGTTCGGCCGGGACTAGCGGGACGGTCAGAAAGCAGTTCTTC.

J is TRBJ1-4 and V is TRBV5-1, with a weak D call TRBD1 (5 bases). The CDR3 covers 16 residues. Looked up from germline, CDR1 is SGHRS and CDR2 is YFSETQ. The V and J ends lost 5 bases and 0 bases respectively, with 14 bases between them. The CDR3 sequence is CASRLRGPATNEKLFF. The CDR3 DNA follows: TGCGCCAGCAGGTTACGGGGACCCGCAACTAATGAAAAACTGTTTTTT. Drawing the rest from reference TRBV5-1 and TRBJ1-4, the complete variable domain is KAGVTQTPRYLIKTRGQQVTLSCSPISGHRSVSWYQQTPGQGLQFLFEYFSETQRNKGNFPGRFSGRQFSNSRSEMNVSTLELGDSALYLCASRLRGPATNEKLFFGSGTQLSVL.

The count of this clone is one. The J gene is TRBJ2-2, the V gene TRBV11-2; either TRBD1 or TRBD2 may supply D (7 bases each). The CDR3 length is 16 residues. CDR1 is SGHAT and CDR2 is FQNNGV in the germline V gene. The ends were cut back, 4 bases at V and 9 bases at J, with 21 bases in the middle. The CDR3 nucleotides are TGTGCCAGCAGCTCAGCGGGGACAGCTAAACACCGGGAGCTGTTTTTT. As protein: CASSSAGTAKHRELFF.

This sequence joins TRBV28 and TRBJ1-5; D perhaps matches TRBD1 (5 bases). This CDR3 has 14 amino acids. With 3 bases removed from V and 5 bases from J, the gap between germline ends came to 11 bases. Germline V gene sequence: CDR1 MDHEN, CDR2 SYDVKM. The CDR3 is CASSLGGADQPQHF. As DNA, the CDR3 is TGTGCCAGCAGTTTGGGTGGGGCTGATCAGCCCCAGCATTTT.

The DNA for the CDR3 is TGTGCCAGCAGCCCCGGCGTCGGACAGGGAACCACTGAAGCTTTCTTT. It specifies CASSPGVGQGTTEAFF. The genes are TRBV7-2 and TRBJ1-1; 8 nucleotides match TRBD1. The J segment lost 4 bases and the V segment lost 5 bases, leaving 12 bases of the junction unmatched. CDR1 is SGHTA and CDR2 is FQGNSA in the germline V gene. This CDR3 is built from 16 residues.

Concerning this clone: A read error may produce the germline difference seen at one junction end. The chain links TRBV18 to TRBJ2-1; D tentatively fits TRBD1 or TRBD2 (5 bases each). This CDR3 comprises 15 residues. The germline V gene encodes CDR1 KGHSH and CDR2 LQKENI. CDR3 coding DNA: TGTGCCAGCTCTCCACCGGGACCCCGGGCCAATGAGCAGTTCTTC. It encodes CASSPPGPRANEQFF.

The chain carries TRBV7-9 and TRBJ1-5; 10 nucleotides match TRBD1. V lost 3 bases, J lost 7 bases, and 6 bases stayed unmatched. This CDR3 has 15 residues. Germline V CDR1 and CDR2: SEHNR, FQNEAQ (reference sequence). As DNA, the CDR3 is TGTGCCAGCAGCTTGGGACAGGGGATTTCCCAGCCCCAGCATTTT. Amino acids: CASSLGQGISQPQHF.

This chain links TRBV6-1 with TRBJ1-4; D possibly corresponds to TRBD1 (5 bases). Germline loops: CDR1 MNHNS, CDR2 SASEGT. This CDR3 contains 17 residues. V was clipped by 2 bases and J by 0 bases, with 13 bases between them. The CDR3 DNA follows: TGTGCCAGCAGTGAAAGGGGCAGGACCGCAACTAATGAAAAACTGTTTTTT. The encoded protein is CASSERGRTATNEKLFF.

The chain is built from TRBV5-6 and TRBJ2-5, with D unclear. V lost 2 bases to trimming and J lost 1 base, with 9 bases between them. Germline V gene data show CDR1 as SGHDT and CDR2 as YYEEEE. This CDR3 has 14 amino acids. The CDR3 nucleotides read TGTGCCAGCAGCTTTACGGGCCCCCAAGAGACCCAGTACTTC. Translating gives CASSFTGPQETQYF.

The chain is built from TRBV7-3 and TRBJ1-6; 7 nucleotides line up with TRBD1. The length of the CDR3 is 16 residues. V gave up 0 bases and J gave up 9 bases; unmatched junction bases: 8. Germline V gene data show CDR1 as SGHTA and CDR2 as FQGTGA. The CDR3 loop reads CASSLTETGAGSPLHF. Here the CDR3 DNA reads TGTGCCAGCAGCTTAACCGAAACAGGGGCTGGTTCACCCCTCCACTTT.

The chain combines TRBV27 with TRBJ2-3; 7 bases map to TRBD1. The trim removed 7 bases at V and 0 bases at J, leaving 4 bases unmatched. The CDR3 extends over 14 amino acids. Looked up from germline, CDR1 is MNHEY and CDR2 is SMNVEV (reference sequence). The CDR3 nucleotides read TGTGCCAGCAACTCAGGGGGAAGCACAGATACGCAGTATTTT. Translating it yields CASNSGGSTDTQYF.

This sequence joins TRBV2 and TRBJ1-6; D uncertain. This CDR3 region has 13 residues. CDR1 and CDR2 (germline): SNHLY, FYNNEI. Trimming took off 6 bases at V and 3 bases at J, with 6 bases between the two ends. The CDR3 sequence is CASSTGYNSPLHF. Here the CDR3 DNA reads TGTGCCAGCAGCACGGGCTATAATTCACCCCTCCACTTT. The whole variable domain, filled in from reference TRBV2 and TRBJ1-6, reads EPEVTQTPSHQVTQMGQEVILRCVPISNHLYFYWYRQILGQKVEFLVSFYNNEISEKSEIFDDQFSVERPDGSNFTLKIRSTKLEDSAMYFCASSTGYNSPLHFGNGTRLTVT.

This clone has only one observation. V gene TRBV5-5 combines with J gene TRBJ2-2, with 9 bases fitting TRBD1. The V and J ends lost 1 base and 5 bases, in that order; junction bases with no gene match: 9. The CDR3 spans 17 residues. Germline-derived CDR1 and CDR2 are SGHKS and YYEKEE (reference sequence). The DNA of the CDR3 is TGTGCCAGCAGCTTGTTTATGGGACAGGGAAGGACCGGGGAGCTGTTTTTT. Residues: CASSLFMGQGRTGELFF.

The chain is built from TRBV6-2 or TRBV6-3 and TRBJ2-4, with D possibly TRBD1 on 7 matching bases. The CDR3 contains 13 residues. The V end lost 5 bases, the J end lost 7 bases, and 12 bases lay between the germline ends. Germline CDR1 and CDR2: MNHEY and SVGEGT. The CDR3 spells CASSRTGGNIQYF. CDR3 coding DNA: TGTGCCAGCAGTCGGACAGGAGGGAACATTCAGTACTTC.

The CDR3 spells CASSLSRGSGNTIYF. In DNA, the CDR3 is TGTGCCAGCAGCTTGAGCCGTGGCTCTGGAAACACCATATATTTT. The V call is TRBV5-4, the J call TRBJ1-3; D gene uncertain. Germline V CDR1 and CDR2: SGHNT, YYREEE (reference sequence). This CDR3 spans 15 amino acids. Trimming cost V 1 base and J 0 bases, with 8 bases left between them.

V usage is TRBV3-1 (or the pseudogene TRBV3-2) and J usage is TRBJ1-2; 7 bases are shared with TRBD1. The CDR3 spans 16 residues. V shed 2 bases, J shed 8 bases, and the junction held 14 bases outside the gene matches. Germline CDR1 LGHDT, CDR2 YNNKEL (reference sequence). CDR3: CASSQSPDGQVGGYTF. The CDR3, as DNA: TGTGCCAGCAGCCAATCCCCTGACGGACAGGTTGGGGGCTACACCTTC.

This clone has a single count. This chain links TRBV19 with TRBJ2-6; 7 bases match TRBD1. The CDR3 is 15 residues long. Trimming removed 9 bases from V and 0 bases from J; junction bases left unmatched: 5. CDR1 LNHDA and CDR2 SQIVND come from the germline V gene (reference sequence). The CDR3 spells CASRDSPSGANVLTF. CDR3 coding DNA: TGTGCCAGCCGGGACAGTCCCTCTGGGGCCAACGTCCTGACTTTC.

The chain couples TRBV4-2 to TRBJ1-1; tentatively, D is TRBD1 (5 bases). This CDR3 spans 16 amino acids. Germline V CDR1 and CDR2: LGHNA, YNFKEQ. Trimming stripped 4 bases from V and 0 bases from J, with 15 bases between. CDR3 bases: TGTGCCAGCAGCCGTTCGACCCAGGGACTGAACACTGAAGCTTTCTTT. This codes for CASSRSTQGLNTEAFF.

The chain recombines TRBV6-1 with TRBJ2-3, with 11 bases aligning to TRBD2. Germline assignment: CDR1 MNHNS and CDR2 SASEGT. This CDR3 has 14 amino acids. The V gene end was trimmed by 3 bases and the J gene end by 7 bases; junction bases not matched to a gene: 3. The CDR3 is CASSDTSGGYTQYF. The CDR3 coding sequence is TGTGCCAGCAGTGATACTAGCGGGGGTTATACGCAGTATTTT.